The rows below give T cell receptor beta chains drawn from one sample of a study of blood T cell repertoires in COVID-19. Data came from immunoSEQ multiplex PCR; TCRdb stores just in-frame clones and leaves some out. The sample records 150,000 to 200,000 clones, 75% to 90% being singletons. Sequenced input: peripheral blood. All receptors come from a woman of 80 years or more with active or convalescent COVID-19. Both conserved end residues are part of each CDR3. The D gene is left open where the match is weak. Clone size is stated in some rows and not others, as once, few, many or a class when expanded.

>TRBJ1-3|TRBD1|TRBV25-1|NA
TGTGCCAGCAGTGCCTCAGGGGGCACTGGAAACACCATATATTTT
CASSASGGTGNTIYF
>TRBJ1-5|TRBD1|TRBV18|NA
TGTGCCAGCTCACAAGACAGGGTGGCTCAGCCCCAGCATTTT
CASSQDRVAQPQHF
>TRBJ1-5|TRBD1|TRBV18|NA
TGTGCCAGCTCACCGGACAGGGGGTCGCAATGGGATCAGCCCCAGCATTTT
CASSPDRGSQWDQPQHF
>TRBJ1-6|NA|TRBV3-1/TRBV3-2|NA
TGTGCCAGCAGCCAACGGGGGTTGAATTCACCCCTCCACTTT
CASSQRGLNSPLHF
>TRBJ2-3|NA|TRBV7-8|once
TGTGCCAGCAGCTTACTTAGTCCAGATACGCAGTATTTT
CASSLLSPDTQYF
>TRBJ2-6|NA|TRBV5-1|once
TGCGCCAGCAGCTTGCAGGGGTCTGGGGCCAACGTCCTGACTTTC
CASSLQGSGANVLTF
>TRBJ1-1|NA|TRBV12-3/TRBV12-4|NA
TGTGCCAGCAGCTGGGAGAGGACCGGTGAAGCTTTCTTT
CASSWERTGEAFF
>TRBJ2-7|NA|TRBV6-2/TRBV6-3|NA
TGTGCCAGCAGTTACTCGGGGCTCTCGACCGAGCAGTACTTC
CASSYSGLSTEQYF
>TRBJ2-5|NA|TRBV4-2|NA
TGTGCCAGCAGCGCAGGGGAGACCCAGTACTTC
CASSAGETQYF
>TRBJ1-2|NA|TRBV6-5|few
TGTGCCACCTGTAGACAGGCGATGGGGATATGCACCTTC
CATCRQAMGICTF
>TRBJ2-5|NA|TRBV4-3|NA
TGCGCCAGCAGCCAAGTAGCCCAAGAGACCCAGTACTTC
CASSQVAQETQYF
>TRBJ2-2|TRBD1|TRBV7-2|NA
TGTGCCAGCAGGGGACAGTCGAACACCGGGGAGCTGTTTTTT
CASRGQSNTGELFF
>TRBJ1-3|NA|TRBV7-9|NA
TGTGCCAGCAGCCGAGATTCGGGAGGAAACACCATATATTTT
CASSRDSGGNTIYF
>TRBJ2-7|TRBD1|TRBV6-5|few
TGTGCCAGCAGTTCTTGGACAGGGGGCAGCTACGAGCAGTACTTC
CASSSWTGGSYEQYF
>TRBJ1-1|NA|TRBV12-3/TRBV12-4|once
TGTGCCAGCAGCAAAACAGCGAACACTGAAGCTTTCTTT
CASSKTANTEAFF
>TRBJ2-6|TRBD1|TRBV24-1|NA
TGTGCCACCCAGAGACAGGGACCCCTCTCTGGGGCCAACGTCCTGACTTTC
CATQRQGPLSGANVLTF
>TRBJ2-7|TRBD1|TRBV5-1|NA
TGCGCCAGCAGCAGAACCGGGACAGGGAACGAGCAGTACTTC
CASSRTGTGNEQYF
>TRBJ1-1|NA|TRBV2|NA
TGTGCCAGCAGGCTGACAGTGAACACTGAAGCTTTCTTT
CASRLTVNTEAFF
>TRBJ1-2|NA|TRBV12-3/TRBV12-4|once
TGTGCCAGCAGCCCTTCTTCCGGCTATGGCTACACCTTC
CASSPSSGYGYTF
>TRBJ2-3|TRBD2|TRBV4-2|NA
TGTGCCAGCAGCCAAGATCAGCGGTTGACTAGCGGGGGGGCAAATACGCAGTATTTT
CASSQDQRLTSGGANTQYF
>TRBJ2-7|NA|TRBV6-2/TRBV6-3|few
TGTGCCAGCAGCCCCGCGAGGGACATCTCCTACGAGCAGTACTTC
CASSPARDISYEQYF
>TRBJ2-7|TRBD2|TRBV5-6|many
TGTGCCAGCAGCCCCCCGGGGGGGGTGGGAGAGCAGTACTTC
CASSPPGGVGEQYF
>TRBJ1-4|NA|TRBV4-3|NA
TGCGCCAGCAGCCAAGCGACTGATCCAACTAATGAAAAACTGTTTTTT
CASSQATDPTNEKLFF
>TRBJ1-5|NA|TRBV6-1|NA
TGTGCCAGCAGTGATCCGGGGGGGCCCCAGCATTTT
CASSDPGGPQHF
>TRBJ2-3|NA|TRBV7-2|NA
TGTGCCAGCAGCTTAGAGCACAGGGTTGCAGATACGCAGTATTTT
CASSLEHRVADTQYF
>TRBJ1-1|NA|TRBV27|NA
TGTGCCAGCAGTTTAGGGAGATTTCTCATGAACACTGAAGCTTTCTTT
CASSLGRFLMNTEAFF
>TRBJ2-7|TRBD2|TRBV5-1|NA
TGCGCCAGCAGCTTGGGCGCTAGCGGGAGGTCCTACGAGCAGTACTTC
CASSLGASGRSYEQYF
>TRBJ1-2|TRBD1|TRBV6-5|once
TGTGCCAGCAGTTTCGCCGGGACAGTAAATGGCTACACCTTC
CASSFAGTVNGYTF
>TRBJ1-4|TRBD1|TRBV6-5|NA
TGTGCCAGCAGTTACCCCCCGGACAGGGTATTTGAAAAACTGTTTTTT
CASSYPPDRVFEKLFF
>TRBJ2-3|TRBD1|TRBV24-1|NA
TGTGCCACCAGTGACCCTCAGGGGGCTTTTTCAGATACGCAGTATTTT
CATSDPQGAFSDTQYF
>TRBJ2-1|TRBD2|TRBV27|NA
TGTGCCAGCAGCCTGGGACTAGCGGGGGGGTACAATGAGCAGTTCTTC
CASSLGLAGGYNEQFF
>TRBJ1-4|NA|TRBV18|NA
TGTGCCAGCTCACCACCTGGGGGCCCTTATGAAAAACTGTTTTTT
CASSPPGGPYEKLFF
>TRBJ1-6|TRBD1|TRBV27|few
TGTGCCAGCAGTTTCCGACAGGGTCAAGCCTCTTATAATTCACCCCTCCACTTT
CASSFRQGQASYNSPLHF
>TRBJ1-5|NA|TRBV3-1/TRBV3-2|once
TGTGCCAGCAGTGAGACAGGTAATAGCAATCAGCCCCAGCATTTT
CASSETGNSNQPQHF
>TRBJ2-7|NA|TRBV27|NA
TGTGCCAGCCGAGGGTTGGGCGAGCAGTACTTC
CASRGLGEQYF
>TRBJ1-3|NA|TRBV18|NA
TGTGCCAGCTCACCACCGAGAAGGGGGGGGACTGGAAACACCATATATTTT
CASSPPRRGGTGNTIYF
>TRBJ1-6|NA|TRBV7-9|NA
TGTGCCAGCAGCCCTCAGGGTTCCTATAATTCACCCCTCCACTTT
CASSPQGSYNSPLHF
>TRBJ1-2|TRBD1|TRBV5-8|NA
TGTGCCAGCAGCATGGGGACAGGGGCGTACTATGGCTACACCTTC
CASSMGTGAYYGYTF
>TRBJ1-2|TRBD1|TRBV11-2|NA
TGTGCCAGCAGCTTAGGTCAGGGGGCGCATGGCTACACCTTC
CASSLGQGAHGYTF
>TRBJ1-6|TRBD1|TRBV19|few
TGTGCCAGTAGCAACCGGGACAGATCATCACCCCTCCACTTT
CASSNRDRSSPLHF
>TRBJ2-7|TRBD1|TRBV19|NA
TGTGCCAGTAGTCCAACCAGGACAGGGCCCTACGAGCAGTACTTC
CASSPTRTGPYEQYF
>TRBJ2-2|TRBD1|TRBV19|NA
TGTGCCAGTAGTACTACAGGGGCCGGGGAGCTGTTTTTT
CASSTTGAGELFF
>TRBJ1-3|NA|TRBV2|NA
TGTGCCAGCAGCCGACAGGTCTACTCTGGAAACACCATATATTTT
CASSRQVYSGNTIYF
>TRBJ2-6|NA|TRBV9|NA
TGTGCCAGCAGCCAGTCGAGGGCCGGAGGACCTTCTGGGGCCAACGTCCTGACTTTC
CASSQSRAGGPSGANVLTF
>TRBJ1-2|NA|TRBV27|NA
TGTGCCAGCAGTTCCGCCGGGGGGCGAGGCTACACCTTC
CASSSAGGRGYTF
>TRBJ2-3|TRBD2|TRBV6-5|once
TGTGCCAGCACCGATATAGCGGGGGGCACAGATACGCAGTATTTT
CASTDIAGGTDTQYF
>TRBJ2-3|TRBD1|TRBV5-1|NA
TGCGCCAGCAGCTTATATTCCGGTCATCGGGACAGGGGAACGGATACGCAGTATTTT
CASSLYSGHRDRGTDTQYF
>TRBJ2-7|TRBD1|TRBV14|few
TGTGCCAGCAGCCTCACAGGGGGGCCCTACGAGCAGTACTTC
CASSLTGGPYEQYF
>TRBJ2-5|TRBD1|TRBV29-1|NA
TGCAGCGTAGACAGGGGAGGCCGGGAGACCCAGTACTTC
CSVDRGGRETQYF
>TRBJ1-1|NA|TRBV23-1|NA
TGCGCCAGCAGTCAATCGATTGGAGTGAACACTGAAGCTTTCTTT
CASSQSIGVNTEAFF
>TRBJ1-3|TRBD1|TRBV7-9|NA
TGTGCCAGCAGTCGTCCCGGGACAGGGATCTCTGGAAACACCATATATTTT
CASSRPGTGISGNTIYF
>TRBJ2-3|NA|TRBV15|NA
TGTGCCACCCGACTACACAGCACAGATACGCAGTATTTT
CATRLHSTDTQYF
>TRBJ2-3|NA|TRBV5-1|NA
TGCGCCAGCAGCAGACTGTTTGCAGATACGCAGTATTTT
CASSRLFADTQYF
>TRBJ2-2|TRBD1|TRBV13|NA
TGTGCCAGCAGCTACCGGGACAGGGTTGACACCGGGGAGCTGTTTTTT
CASSYRDRVDTGELFF
>TRBJ1-2|NA|TRBV4-3|NA
TGCGCCAGCAGGGGAGAGAAGTCCTATGGCTACACCTTC
CASRGEKSYGYTF
>TRBJ2-1|NA|TRBV18|NA
TGTGCCAGCTCACCACTGACAGCAAACAATGAGCAGTTCTTC
CASSPLTANNEQFF
>TRBJ2-7|NA|TRBV11-3|once
TGTGCCAGCAACTCTAAACCCTACGAGCAGTACTTC
CASNSKPYEQYF